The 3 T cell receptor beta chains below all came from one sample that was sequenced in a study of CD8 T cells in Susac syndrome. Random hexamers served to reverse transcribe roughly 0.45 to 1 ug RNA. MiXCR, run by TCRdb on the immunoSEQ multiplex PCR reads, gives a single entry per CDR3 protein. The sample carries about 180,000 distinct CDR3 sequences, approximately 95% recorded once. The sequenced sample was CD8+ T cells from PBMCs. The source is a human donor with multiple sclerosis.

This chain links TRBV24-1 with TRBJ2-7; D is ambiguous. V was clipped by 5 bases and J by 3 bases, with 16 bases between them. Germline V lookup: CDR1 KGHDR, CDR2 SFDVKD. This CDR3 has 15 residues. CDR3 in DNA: TGTGCCACCAGTGGACGATACCCTAGAGTCTACGAGCAGTACTTC. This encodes CATSGRYPRVYEQYF.

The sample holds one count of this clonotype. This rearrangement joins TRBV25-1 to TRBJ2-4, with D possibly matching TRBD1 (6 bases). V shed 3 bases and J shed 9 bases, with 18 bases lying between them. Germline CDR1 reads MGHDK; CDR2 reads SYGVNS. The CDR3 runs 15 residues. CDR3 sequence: CASSDRRGGAAIQYF. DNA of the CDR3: TGTGCCAGCAGTGACCGCAGAGGGGGTGCAGCCATTCAGTACTTC.

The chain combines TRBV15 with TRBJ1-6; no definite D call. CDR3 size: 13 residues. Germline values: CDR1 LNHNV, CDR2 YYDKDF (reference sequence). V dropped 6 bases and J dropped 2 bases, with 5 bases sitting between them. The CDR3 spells CATSEAYNSPLHF. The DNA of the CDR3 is TGTGCCACCAGTGAGGCCTATAATTCACCCCTCCACTTT.